The text below deals with one T cell receptor (beta chain). Its specificity is not known. This record comes from a study of stem cell transplantation in POMP-related autoinflammatory disease. Study overall: Before transplant: CD4+ naive skewing, low CD8+ proportions, reduced cytokine secretion.

The table came from immunoSEQ multiplex PCR; TCRdb's copy has only in-frame clones and leaves some out. The table includes 2,000 to 2,500 clones, approximately 87% detected once. CDR1 is LNHDA and CDR2 is SQIVND in the germline V gene (reference sequence). Trimming stripped 2 bases from V and 9 bases from J, with 11 bases between. CDR3 size: 13 residues. General study findings and limits: PRAID patients trended toward lower TRB diversity and higher clonality in all analyzed T-cell subsets.

This receptor was taken from a human donor with POMP-related autoinflammation and immune dysregulation (PRAID). Sample: Tregs from PBMCs, taken before stem cell transplantation. The chain carries TRBV19 and TRBJ1-5; D call uncertain. The CDR3 region is CASSISRNVPQHF. CDR3 sequence (DNA): TGTGCCAGTAGTATATCCCGCAACGTGCCCCAGCATTTT.